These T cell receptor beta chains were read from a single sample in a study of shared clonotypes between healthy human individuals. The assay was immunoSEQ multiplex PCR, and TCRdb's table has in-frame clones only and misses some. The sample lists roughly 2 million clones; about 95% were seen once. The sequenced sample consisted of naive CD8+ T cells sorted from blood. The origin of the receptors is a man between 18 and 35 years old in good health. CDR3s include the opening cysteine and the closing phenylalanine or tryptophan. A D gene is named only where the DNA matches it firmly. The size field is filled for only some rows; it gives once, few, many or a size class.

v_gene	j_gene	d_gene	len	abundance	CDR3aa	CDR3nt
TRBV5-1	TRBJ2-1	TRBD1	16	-	CASSLVIGGARNEQFF	TGCGCCAGCAGCTTGGTAATAGGGGGCGCTCGAAATGAGCAGTTCTTC
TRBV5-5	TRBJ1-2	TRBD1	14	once	CASSLQGADYGYTF	TGTGCCAGCAGCCTACAGGGGGCGGATTATGGCTACACCTTC
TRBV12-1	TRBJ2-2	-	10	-	CDRVGWELFF	TGTGATCGGGTTGGTTGGGAGCTGTTTTTT
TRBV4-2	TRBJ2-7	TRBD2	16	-	CASSQEAGLGDYEQYF	TGTGCCAGCAGCCAAGAAGCGGGACTAGGGGACTACGAGCAGTACTTC
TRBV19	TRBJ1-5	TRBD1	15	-	CASSTLPGQDQPQHF	TGTGCCAGTAGCACCCTACCTGGACAGGATCAGCCCCAGCATTTT
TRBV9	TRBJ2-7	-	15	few	CASSVGNGLSDEQYF	TGTGCCAGCAGCGTAGGAAACGGGTTATCGGACGAGCAGTACTTC
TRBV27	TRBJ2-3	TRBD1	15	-	CASSHRGSVTDTQYF	TGTGCCAGCAGCCACAGGGGAAGCGTAACAGATACGCAGTATTTT
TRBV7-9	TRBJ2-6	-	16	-	CASSPPRVSGANVLTF	TGTGCCAGCAGCCCGCCCCGGGTATCCGGGGCCAACGTCCTGACTTTC
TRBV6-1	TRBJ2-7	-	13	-	CASTMVAAYEQYF	TGTGCCAGCACCATGGTAGCGGCCTACGAGCAGTACTTC
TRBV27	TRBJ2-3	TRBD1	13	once	CSAGTGVADTQYF	TGTTCCGCCGGGACAGGGGTGGCAGATACGCAGTATTTT
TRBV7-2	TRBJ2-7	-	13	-	CASSYRARYEQYF	TGTGCCAGCAGCTACAGGGCAAGGTACGAGCAGTACTTC
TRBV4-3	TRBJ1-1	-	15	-	CASSQDHRPNTEAFF	TGCGCCAGCAGCCAAGACCACAGGCCAAACACTGAAGCTTTCTTT
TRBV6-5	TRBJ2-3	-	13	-	CASSYTGTDTQYF	TGTGCCAGCAGTTACACGGGCACAGATACGCAGTATTTT
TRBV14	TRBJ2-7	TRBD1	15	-	CASSPLGQGAYEQYF	TGTGCCAGCAGCCCCCTGGGACAGGGGGCGTACGAGCAGTACTTC
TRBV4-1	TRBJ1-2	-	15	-	CASSQRETGNYGYTF	TGCGCCAGCAGCCAACGGGAAACAGGGAACTATGGCTACACCTTC
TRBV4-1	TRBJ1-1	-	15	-	CASSQDVSLNTEAFF	TGCGCCAGCAGCCAAGATGTCAGTCTGAACACTGAAGCTTTCTTT
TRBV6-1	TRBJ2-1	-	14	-	CASSRLVAGHEQFF	TGTGCCAGCAGCCGACTAGTTGCGGGGCATGAGCAGTTCTTC
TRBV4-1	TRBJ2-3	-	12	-	CASSQGWDTQYF	TGCGCCAGCAGCCAAGGCTGGGATACGCAGTATTTT
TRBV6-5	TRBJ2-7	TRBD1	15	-	CASSYSAGGGYEQYF	TGTGCCAGCAGTTACTCGGCAGGGGGCGGCTACGAGCAGTACTTC
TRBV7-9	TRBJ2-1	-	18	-	CASSLGSTGPKNYNEQFF	TGTGCCAGCAGCTTAGGTTCAACAGGGCCCAAAAACTACAATGAGCAGTTCTTC
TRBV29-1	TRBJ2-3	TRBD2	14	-	CSVEGTSSTDTQYF	TGCAGCGTTGAGGGGACTAGTTCCACAGATACGCAGTATTTT
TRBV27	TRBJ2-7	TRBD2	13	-	CASRPSGTYEQYF	TGTGCCAGCAGGCCTAGCGGGACATACGAGCAGTACTTC
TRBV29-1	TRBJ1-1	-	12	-	CSIVGANTEAFF	TGCAGCATCGTGGGTGCTAACACTGAAGCTTTCTTT
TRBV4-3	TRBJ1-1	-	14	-	CASSQTDKNTEAFF	TGCGCCAGCAGCCAAACTGACAAGAACACTGAAGCTTTCTTT
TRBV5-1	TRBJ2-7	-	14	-	CASSSRGSSYEQYF	TGCGCCAGCAGCTCGAGGGGGAGCTCCTACGAGCAGTACTTC
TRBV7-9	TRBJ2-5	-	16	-	CASSYLGFGAQETQYF	TGTGCCAGCAGCTATCTAGGGTTCGGAGCCCAAGAGACCCAGTACTTC
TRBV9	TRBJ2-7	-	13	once	CASSVGGRDEQYF	TGTGCCAGCAGCGTAGGGGGACGGGACGAGCAGTACTTC
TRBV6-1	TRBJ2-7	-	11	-	CASTAPTEQYF	TGTGCCAGCACGGCCCCCACCGAGCAGTACTTC
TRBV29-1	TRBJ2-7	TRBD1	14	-	CSAETGQGDYEQYF	TGCAGCGCTGAAACTGGACAGGGAGACTACGAGCAGTACTTC
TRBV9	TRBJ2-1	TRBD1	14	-	CASSVETGDNEQFF	TGTGCCAGCAGCGTAGAGACAGGGGATAATGAGCAGTTCTTC
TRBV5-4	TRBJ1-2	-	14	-	CASSLDGSNYGYTF	TGTGCCAGCAGCTTGGACGGATCAAACTATGGCTACACCTTC
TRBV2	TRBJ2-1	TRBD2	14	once	CANGERESYNEQFF	TGTGCCAACGGGGAGCGGGAATCCTACAATGAGCAGTTCTTC
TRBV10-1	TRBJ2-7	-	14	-	CASSHSNQGDEQYF	TGCGCCAGCAGCCATTCTAACCAGGGCGACGAGCAGTACTTC
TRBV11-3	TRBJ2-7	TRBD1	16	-	CASSSNRGRSPYEQYF	TGTGCCAGCAGCTCGAACAGGGGACGATCCCCCTACGAGCAGTACTTC
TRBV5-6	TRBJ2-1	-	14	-	CASSLDGTYNEQFF	TGTGCCAGCAGCTTGGACGGCACCTACAATGAGCAGTTCTTC
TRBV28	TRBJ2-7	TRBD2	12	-	CASSLSGVEQYF	TGTGCCAGCAGTTTAAGCGGGGTCGAGCAGTACTTC
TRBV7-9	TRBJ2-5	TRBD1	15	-	CASSLVGQGQETQYF	TGTGCCAGCAGCTTAGTGGGACAGGGACAAGAGACCCAGTACTTC
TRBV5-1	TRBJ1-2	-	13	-	CASSTRPGEGYTF	TGCGCCAGCAGCACCCGGCCAGGGGAGGGCTACACCTTC
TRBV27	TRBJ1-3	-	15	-	CASRYTGTTGNTIYF	TGTGCCAGCAGATATACCGGGACAACTGGAAACACCATATATTTT
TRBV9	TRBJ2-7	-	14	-	CASSIRDTTYEQYF	TGTGCCAGCAGCATACGGGACACCACCTACGAGCAGTACTTC
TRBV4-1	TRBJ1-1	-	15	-	CASSEGGYLNTEAFF	TGCGCCAGCAGCGAGGGGGGGTATTTGAACACTGAAGCTTTCTTT
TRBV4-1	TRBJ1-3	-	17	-	CASSQSPGGPSGNTIYF	TGCGCCAGCAGCCAATCCCCTGGGGGCCCCTCTGGAAACACCATATATTTT
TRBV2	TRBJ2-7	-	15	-	CASGDTGTEAYEQYF	TGTGCCAGCGGGGATACCGGGACTGAAGCCTACGAGCAGTACTTC
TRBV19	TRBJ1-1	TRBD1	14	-	CASSSRGGVAEAFF	TGTGCCAGTAGTTCGCGAGGGGGCGTCGCTGAAGCTTTCTTT
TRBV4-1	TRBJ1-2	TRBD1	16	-	CASSQVRDSRTYGYTF	TGCGCCAGCAGCCAAGTGAGGGACAGTCGAACTTATGGCTACACCTTC
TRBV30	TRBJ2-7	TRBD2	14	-	CAWSVGTSQYEQYF	TGTGCCTGGAGTGTAGGGACTAGCCAGTACGAGCAGTACTTC